A selection of T cell receptor beta chains follows, all from one sample in a study of shared clonotypes between healthy human individuals. Data came from immunoSEQ multiplex PCR; TCRdb stores just in-frame clones and leaves some out. This table has hundreds of thousands of clones, approximately 96% appearing once. The sequenced sample consisted of naive CD8+ T cells sorted from blood. These TCRs come from a woman in her 30s in good health. Each CDR3 is given with its conserved first and last residue. A D gene is named only where the DNA matches it firmly. Clone size, where shown, is once, few, many, or a class for clones that have expanded.

size	J	V	D	CDR3	DNA
.	TRBJ2-7	TRBV5-6	.	CASSFGFGAYEQYF	TGTGCCAGCAGCTTTGGGTTCGGGGCCTACGAGCAGTACTTC
.	TRBJ2-1	TRBV5-6	TRBD2	CASSTGLAGYYNEQFF	TGTGCCAGCAGCACGGGACTAGCGGGTTACTACAATGAGCAGTTCTTC
once	TRBJ2-7	TRBV7-9	TRBD2	CASSLPTSGRGDEQYF	TGTGCCAGCAGCTTGCCCACTAGCGGGAGAGGGGACGAGCAGTACTTC
.	TRBJ1-1	TRBV27	.	CASSSAVEAFF	TGTGCCAGCAGTTCGGCAGTTGAAGCTTTCTTT
.	TRBJ2-1	TRBV7-8	TRBD2	CASSVLIGTRYNEQFF	TGTGCCAGCAGCGTGCTAATCGGGACTAGATACAATGAGCAGTTCTTC
once	TRBJ1-4	TRBV2	TRBD1	CASSDLGGQGAQEKLFF	TGTGCCAGCAGTGATCTTGGCGGACAGGGGGCGCAAGAAAAACTGTTTTTT
.	TRBJ2-7	TRBV15	TRBD2	CATSRDAGEVWEQYF	TGTGCCACCAGCAGAGATGCGGGGGAGGTGTGGGAGCAGTACTTC
once	TRBJ2-5	TRBV13	.	CASSPITRDEGETQYF	TGTGCCAGCAGCCCTATAACAAGGGACGAGGGAGAGACCCAGTACTTC
.	TRBJ2-5	TRBV15	.	CATSGRGQETQYF	TGTGCCACCAGCGGAAGGGGGCAAGAGACCCAGTACTTC
.	TRBJ1-5	TRBV19	.	CASSIMNRSNQPQHF	TGTGCCAGTAGTATTATGAATAGAAGCAATCAGCCCCAGCATTTT
few	TRBJ2-1	TRBV6-1	.	CASSPDDSFYNEQFF	TGTGCCAGCAGTCCTGATGACAGTTTCTACAATGAGCAGTTCTTC
.	TRBJ1-1	TRBV4-2	.	CASSQDRGFNEAFF	TGTGCCAGCAGCCAAGATAGGGGGTTTAATGAAGCTTTCTTT
.	TRBJ1-5	TRBV18	TRBD1	CASSPEGADYQPQHF	TGTGCCAGCTCACCGGAGGGGGCAGATTATCAGCCCCAGCATTTT
.	TRBJ2-2	TRBV13	.	CASSPPEPNTGELFF	TGTGCCAGCAGCCCCCCGGAACCGAACACCGGGGAGCTGTTTTTT
.	TRBJ2-7	TRBV10-2	.	CASSTDGYEQYF	TGCGCCAGCAGTACCGACGGGTACGAGCAGTACTTC
.	TRBJ2-7	TRBV7-6	.	CASSLTRTSGDEQYF	TGTGCCAGCAGCTTGACTAGAACCTCAGGGGACGAGCAGTACTTC
.	TRBJ2-1	TRBV6-5	TRBD2	CASSYSRASGSHEQFF	TGTGCCAGCAGTTACTCGAGAGCTAGCGGGAGCCATGAGCAGTTCTTC
.	TRBJ2-7	TRBV7-2	TRBD2	CASSDSGSLGEQYF	TGTGCCAGCAGCGATAGCGGGAGTCTAGGCGAGCAGTACTTC
.	TRBJ2-2	TRBV6-1	TRBD1	CASSEVQGSGELFF	TGTGCCAGCAGTGAAGTACAGGGGTCCGGGGAGCTGTTTTTT
.	TRBJ2-7	TRBV27	TRBD2	CASSLYSGRSYEQYF	TGTGCCAGCAGTTTATATAGCGGGAGATCCTACGAGCAGTACTTC
.	TRBJ2-1	TRBV7-9	.	CASSQRDMSSYNEQFF	TGTGCCAGCAGCCAAAGGGACATGAGCTCCTACAATGAGCAGTTCTTC
.	TRBJ2-7	TRBV27	TRBD1	CASSSTGNTYEQYF	TGTGCCAGCAGCTCGACAGGGAATACCTACGAGCAGTACTTC
once	TRBJ1-1	TRBV28	.	CASSLLGENTEAFF	TGTGCCAGCAGTTTACTGGGGGAAAACACTGAAGCTTTCTTT
.	TRBJ2-7	TRBV28	.	CASSEPSSNEQYF	TGTGCCAGCAGTGAACCTTCTAGTAACGAGCAGTACTTC
.	TRBJ2-1	TRBV9	.	CASSVQLASSYNEQFF	TGTGCCAGCAGCGTACAACTAGCTAGCTCCTACAATGAGCAGTTCTTC
.	TRBJ2-7	TRBV28	TRBD2	CASSFVAGVHEQYF	TGTGCCAGCAGTTTCGTAGCGGGAGTCCACGAGCAGTACTTC
.	TRBJ2-3	TRBV28	.	CASSLFRGTDTQYF	TGTGCCAGCAGTTTATTTCGAGGCACAGATACGCAGTATTTT
.	TRBJ2-7	TRBV15	.	CATSRDRVSSYEQYF	TGTGCCACCAGCAGAGACAGGGTGAGCTCCTACGAGCAGTACTTC
once	TRBJ1-2	TRBV13	.	CASSPPNGYTF	TGTGCCAGCAGCCCCCCCAACGGCTACACCTTC
.	TRBJ1-5	TRBV27	.	CASSLLQGPNQPQHF	TGTGCCAGCAGTTTATTACAGGGACCTAATCAGCCCCAGCATTTT
.	TRBJ2-5	TRBV20-1	.	CSAPDGETQYF	TGCAGTGCCCCGGACGGGGAGACCCAGTACTTC
.	TRBJ2-1	TRBV10-3	.	CAISVETSFNEQFF	TGTGCCATCAGTGTGGAGACTAGTTTCAATGAGCAGTTCTTC
.	TRBJ2-3	TRBV11-3	TRBD2	CASSLRTSGSRDTQYF	TGTGCCAGCAGCCTTCGGACTAGCGGGTCAAGAGATACGCAGTATTTT
.	TRBJ1-3	TRBV28	.	CASSFRASSGNTIYF	TGTGCCAGCAGTTTCCGGGCCTCCTCTGGAAACACCATATATTTT
.	TRBJ1-2	TRBV14	TRBD1	CASSNDREHGYTF	TGTGCCAGCAGCAATGACAGGGAACATGGCTACACCTTC
.	TRBJ2-5	TRBV7-9	TRBD2	CASSPTGTSEEQYF	TGTGCCAGCAGCCCAACCGGGACTAGCGAGGAGCAGTACTTC
.	TRBJ2-7	TRBV29-1	.	CSVEQGSDEQYF	TGCAGCGTTGAACAGGGCTCGGACGAGCAGTACTTC
.	TRBJ1-4	TRBV27	.	CASSLQAGDRKLFF	TGTGCCAGCAGCTTACAGGCCGGAGATCGAAAACTGTTTTTT
.	TRBJ1-2	TRBV2	.	CASSEAGHLEDYTF	TGTGCCAGCAGTGAAGCGGGACATTTGGAAGACTACACCTTC
.	TRBJ2-7	TRBV7-9	.	CASSLAYGGARHEQYF	TGTGCCAGCAGCTTAGCGTATGGGGGGGCGCGCCACGAGCAGTACTTC
.	TRBJ2-3	TRBV28	.	CASSLGNGDTQYF	TGTGCCAGCAGTTTAGGTAACGGGGATACGCAGTATTTT
.	TRBJ2-7	TRBV19	TRBD2	CASSRGLADGAHEQYF	TGTGCCAGTAGTAGGGGACTAGCGGATGGTGCCCACGAGCAGTACTTC
.	TRBJ2-7	TRBV5-6	TRBD2	CASSLELGLAGVRYEQYF	TGTGCCAGCAGCTTGGAGTTAGGACTAGCGGGAGTAAGGTACGAGCAGTACTTC
.	TRBJ1-5	TRBV27	TRBD1	CASSFTGGGQPQHF	TGTGCCAGCAGCTTTACAGGGGGCGGACAGCCCCAGCATTTT
.	TRBJ2-7	TRBV4-1	TRBD2	CASSQEGGSYEQYF	TGCGCCAGCAGCCAAGAGGGGGGGTCCTACGAGCAGTACTTC
.	TRBJ2-7	TRBV7-9	TRBD2	CASSLSGRLYEQYF	TGTGCCAGCAGCTTAAGCGGGAGACTCTACGAGCAGTACTTC
.	TRBJ2-1	TRBV27	TRBD1	CASSLGTGTGYNEQFF	TGTGCCAGCAGTTTAGGGACCGGGACAGGGTACAATGAGCAGTTCTTC
once	TRBJ2-7	TRBV6-6	.	CASGRVNYEQYF	TGTGCCAGCGGGCGGGTTAACTACGAGCAGTACTTC
.	TRBJ2-6	TRBV19	.	CASSERPGLIIRSGANVLTF	TGTGCCAGTTCGGAACGACCGGGACTTATAATTCGCTCTGGGGCCAACGTCCTGACTTTC
.	TRBJ1-3	TRBV29-1	.	CSVEDLAGSSGNTIYF	TGCAGCGTTGAAGATCTGGCGGGAAGCTCTGGAAACACCATATATTTT
.	TRBJ1-1	TRBV5-1	TRBD1	CASSLEGARGTEAFF	TGCGCCAGCAGCTTAGAGGGGGCGCGGGGCACTGAAGCTTTCTTT
once	TRBJ2-1	TRBV10-2	.	CASSEYRSSYNEQFF	TGCGCCAGCAGTGAGTATAGGAGCTCCTACAATGAGCAGTTCTTC